The clone carrying this TCR beta chain has just a few counts. Its target is not known. This sample is part of a study of CD8 T cells in ankylosing spondylitis. Study-level findings and limits: Reactive arthritis synovial fluid and blood were previously reported to contain some motif variants. Disease-linked clones displayed a CD8+ phenotype and appeared relatively rarely in peripheral blood. Enrichment of disease-linked clones was reportedly significant in matched ankylosing spondylitis synovial fluid.

CDR1 and CDR2 from the germline V gene are DFQATT and SNEGSKA (reference sequence). This CDR3 has 15 amino acids. Trimming cost V 6 bases and J 1 base, with 17 bases left between them. Using quantitative 5'-RACE with molecular barcodes, the authors made TCR beta libraries. TCRdb re-called the 5' RACE reads through MiXCR, storing one row per CDR3 protein. The repertoire consists of 150,000 to 200,000 distinct CDR3 sequences, with about 18% occurring once and the leading ten covering over 7%. The chain couples TRBV20-1 to TRBJ2-3; a weak D match, TRBD2 (7 bases). The sequence came from a male donor with ankylosing spondylitis or in good health (not recorded which). The sequenced sample was blood, either unsorted or a sorted T cell fraction (not recorded which). The CDR3 nucleotides read TGCAGTGCCTCCGGGGGGCTGCAACGCACAGATACGCAGTATTTT. Translating it yields CSASGGLQRTDTQYF.